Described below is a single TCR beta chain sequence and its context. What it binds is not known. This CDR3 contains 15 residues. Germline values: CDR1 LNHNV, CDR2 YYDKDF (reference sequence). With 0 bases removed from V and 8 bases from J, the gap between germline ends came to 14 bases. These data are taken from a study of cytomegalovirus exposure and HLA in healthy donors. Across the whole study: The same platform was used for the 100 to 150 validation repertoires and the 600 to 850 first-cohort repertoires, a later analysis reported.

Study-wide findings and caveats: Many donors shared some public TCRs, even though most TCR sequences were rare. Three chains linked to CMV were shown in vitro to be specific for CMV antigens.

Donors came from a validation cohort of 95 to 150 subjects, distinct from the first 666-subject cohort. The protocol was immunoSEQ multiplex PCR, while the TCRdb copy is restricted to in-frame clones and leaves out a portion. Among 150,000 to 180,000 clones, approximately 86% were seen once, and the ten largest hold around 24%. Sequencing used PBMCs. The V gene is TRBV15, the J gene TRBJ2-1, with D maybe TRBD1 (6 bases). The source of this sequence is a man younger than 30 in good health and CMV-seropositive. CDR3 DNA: TGTGCCACCAGCAGAGAACCGAACAGGGCAGATGAGCAGTTCTTC. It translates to CATSREPNRADEQFF.